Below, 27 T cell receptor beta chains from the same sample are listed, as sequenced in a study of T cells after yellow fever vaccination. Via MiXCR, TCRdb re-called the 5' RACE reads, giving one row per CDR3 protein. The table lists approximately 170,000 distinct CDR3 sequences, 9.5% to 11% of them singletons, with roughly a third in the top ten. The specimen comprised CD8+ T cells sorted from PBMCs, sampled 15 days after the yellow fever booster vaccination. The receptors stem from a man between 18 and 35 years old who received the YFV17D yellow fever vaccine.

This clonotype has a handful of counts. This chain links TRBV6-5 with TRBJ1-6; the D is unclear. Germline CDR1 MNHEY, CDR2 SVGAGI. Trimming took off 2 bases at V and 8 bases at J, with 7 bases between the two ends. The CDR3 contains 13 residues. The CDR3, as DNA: TGTGCCAGCAGTTACCAGTCGTATTCACCCCTCCACTTT. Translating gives CASSYQSYSPLHF.

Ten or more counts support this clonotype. The CDR3 protein is CASSQERGAGTGELFF. Here the CDR3 DNA reads TGCGCCAGCAGCCAAGAGAGGGGGGCAGGGACCGGGGAGCTGTTTTTT. The V gene is TRBV4-3, the J gene TRBJ2-2; D might be TRBD1 or TRBD2, each matching 6 bases. The CDR3 runs to 16 residues. The germline CDR1 and CDR2 sequences are LGHNA and YSLEER. Trimming removed 0 bases from V and 5 bases from J, with 13 bases in between.

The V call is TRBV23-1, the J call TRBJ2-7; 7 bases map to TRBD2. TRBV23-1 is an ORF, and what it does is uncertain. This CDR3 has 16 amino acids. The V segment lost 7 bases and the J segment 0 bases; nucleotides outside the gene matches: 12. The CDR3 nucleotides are TGCGCCAGCACCTTAATGGGGGGGGGTACCTCCTACGAGCAGTACGTC. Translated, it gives CASTLMGGGTSYEQYV.

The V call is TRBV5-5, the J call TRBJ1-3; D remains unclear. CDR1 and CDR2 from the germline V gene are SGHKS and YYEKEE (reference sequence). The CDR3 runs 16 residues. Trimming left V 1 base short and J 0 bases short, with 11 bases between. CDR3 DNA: TGTGCCAGCAGCTTGAAGGCCCTGAGCTCTGGAAACACCATATATTTT. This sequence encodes CASSLKALSSGNTIYF.

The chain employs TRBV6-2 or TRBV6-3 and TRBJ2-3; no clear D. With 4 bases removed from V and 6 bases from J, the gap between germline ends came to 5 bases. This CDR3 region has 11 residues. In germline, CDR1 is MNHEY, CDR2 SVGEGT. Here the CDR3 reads CASSSLDTQYF. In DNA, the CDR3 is TGTGCCAGCAGTTCATTGGATACGCAGTATTTT.

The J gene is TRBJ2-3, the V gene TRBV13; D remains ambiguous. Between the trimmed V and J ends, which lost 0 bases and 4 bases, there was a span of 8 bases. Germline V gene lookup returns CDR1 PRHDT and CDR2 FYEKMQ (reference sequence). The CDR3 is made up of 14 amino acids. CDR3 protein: CASSLGLGSDTQYF. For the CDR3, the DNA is TGTGCCAGCAGCTTAGGATTGGGCTCAGATACGCAGTATTTT.

This CDR3 reads CSARGYHRELFF. The CDR3 coding sequence is TGCAGTGCCCGGGGCTATCACCGGGAGCTGTTTTTT. The chain recombines TRBV20-1 with TRBJ2-2; D may correspond to TRBD1 or TRBD2 (5 bases each). The CDR3 has 12 amino acids. The germline CDR1 and CDR2 sequences are DFQATT and SNEGSKA (reference sequence). V lost 6 bases to trimming and J lost 9 bases, with 14 bases between them.

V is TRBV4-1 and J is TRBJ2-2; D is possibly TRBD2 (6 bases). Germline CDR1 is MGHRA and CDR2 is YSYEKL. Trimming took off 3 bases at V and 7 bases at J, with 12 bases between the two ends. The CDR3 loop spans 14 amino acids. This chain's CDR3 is CASSQKEAGGELFF. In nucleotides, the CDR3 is TGCGCCAGCAGCCAGAAGGAAGCGGGCGGGGAGCTGTTTTTT.

The CDR3 region is CASSIVDRSPLHF. The CDR3, as DNA: TGTGCCAGTAGTATAGTGGACAGATCACCCCTCCACTTT. The V and J genes are TRBV19 and TRBJ1-6; D possibly corresponds to TRBD1 (6 bases). This CDR3 is built from 13 residues. Germline V CDR1 and CDR2: LNHDA, SQIVND (reference sequence). Trimming cost V 1 base and J 10 bases, with 8 bases left between them.

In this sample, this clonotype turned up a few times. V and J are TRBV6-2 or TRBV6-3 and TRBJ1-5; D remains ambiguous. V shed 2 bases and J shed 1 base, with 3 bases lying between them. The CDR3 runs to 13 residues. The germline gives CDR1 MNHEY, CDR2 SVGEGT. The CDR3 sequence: CASSYRSNQPQHF. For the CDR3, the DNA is TGTGCCAGCAGTTACCGGAGCAATCAGCCCCAGCATTTT.

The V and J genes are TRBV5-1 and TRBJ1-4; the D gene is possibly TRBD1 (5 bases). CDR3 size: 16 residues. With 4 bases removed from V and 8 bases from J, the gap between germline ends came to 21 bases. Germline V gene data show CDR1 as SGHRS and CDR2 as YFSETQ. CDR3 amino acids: CASSLQPGTPAEKLFF. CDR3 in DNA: TGCGCCAGCAGCCTTCAGCCCGGGACCCCTGCGGAAAAACTGTTTTTT.

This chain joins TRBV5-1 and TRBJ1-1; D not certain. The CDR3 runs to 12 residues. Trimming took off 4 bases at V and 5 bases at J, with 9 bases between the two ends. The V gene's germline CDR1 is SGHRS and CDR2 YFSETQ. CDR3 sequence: CASSGGGTEAFF. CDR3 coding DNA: TGCGCCAGCAGCGGAGGAGGTACTGAAGCTTTCTTT.

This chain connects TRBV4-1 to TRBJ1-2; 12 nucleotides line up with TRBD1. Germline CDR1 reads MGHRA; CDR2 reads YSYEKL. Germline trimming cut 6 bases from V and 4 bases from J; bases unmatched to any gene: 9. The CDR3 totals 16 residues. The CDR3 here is CASRQTPGQGAYGYTF. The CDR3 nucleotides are TGCGCCAGCAGACAAACCCCGGGACAGGGGGCCTATGGCTACACCTTC.

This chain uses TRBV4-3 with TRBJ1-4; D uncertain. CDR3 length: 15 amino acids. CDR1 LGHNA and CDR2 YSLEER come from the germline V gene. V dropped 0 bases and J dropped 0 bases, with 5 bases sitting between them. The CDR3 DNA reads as TGCGCCAGCAGCCAAGAGCGATCAACTAATGAAAAACTGTTTTTT. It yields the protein CASSQERSTNEKLFF.

In DNA, the CDR3 is TGTGCCAGCAGTCCCCTCTCAGGGGTTGAGCAGTACTTC. Its translation is CASSPLSGVEQYF. V usage is TRBV27 and J usage is TRBJ2-7; the D gene is possibly TRBD1 (6 bases). Between the trimmed V and J ends, which lost 5 bases and 7 bases, there was a span of 15 bases. The length of the CDR3 is 13 residues. Looked up from germline, CDR1 is MNHEY and CDR2 is SMNVEV (reference sequence).

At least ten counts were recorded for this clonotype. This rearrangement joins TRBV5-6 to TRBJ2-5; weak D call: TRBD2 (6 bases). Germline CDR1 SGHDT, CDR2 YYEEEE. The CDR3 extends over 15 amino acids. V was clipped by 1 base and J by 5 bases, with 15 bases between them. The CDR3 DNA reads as TGTGCCAGCAGCTTGAAGGACGGGGAGGTCGAGACCCAGTACTTC. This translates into CASSLKDGEVETQYF.

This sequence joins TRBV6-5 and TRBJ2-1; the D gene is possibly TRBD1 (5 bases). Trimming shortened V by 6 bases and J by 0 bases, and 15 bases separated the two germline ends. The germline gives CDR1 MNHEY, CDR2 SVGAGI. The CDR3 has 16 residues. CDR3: CASSMTALSSYNEQFF. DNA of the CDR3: TGTGCCAGCAGCATGACAGCTCTTTCCTCCTACAATGAGCAGTTCTTC.

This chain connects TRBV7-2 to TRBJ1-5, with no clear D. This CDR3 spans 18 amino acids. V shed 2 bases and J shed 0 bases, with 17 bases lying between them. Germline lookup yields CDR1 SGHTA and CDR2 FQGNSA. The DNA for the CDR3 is TGTGCCAGCAGCTTAAACGCCCGGCAGCCGTATAGCAATCAGCCCCAGCATTTT. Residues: CASSLNARQPYSNQPQHF.

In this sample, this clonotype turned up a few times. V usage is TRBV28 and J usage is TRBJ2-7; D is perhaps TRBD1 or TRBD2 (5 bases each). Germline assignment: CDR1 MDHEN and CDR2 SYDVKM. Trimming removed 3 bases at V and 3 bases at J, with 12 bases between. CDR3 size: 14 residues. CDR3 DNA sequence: TGTGCCAGCAGTTTCGCGGGCCAGGGCTACGAGCAGTACGTC. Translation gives CASSFAGQGYEQYV.

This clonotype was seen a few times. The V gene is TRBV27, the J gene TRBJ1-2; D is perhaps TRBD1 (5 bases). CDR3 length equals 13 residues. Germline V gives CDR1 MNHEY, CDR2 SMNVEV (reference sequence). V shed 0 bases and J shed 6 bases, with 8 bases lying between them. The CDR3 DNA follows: TGTGCCAGCAGTTTATCAGGGACGAATGGCTACACCTTC. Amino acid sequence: CASSLSGTNGYTF.

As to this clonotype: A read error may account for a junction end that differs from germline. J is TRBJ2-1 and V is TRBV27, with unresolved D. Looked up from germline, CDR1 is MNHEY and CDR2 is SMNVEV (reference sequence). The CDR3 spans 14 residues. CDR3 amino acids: CASCLLGSYNEQFF. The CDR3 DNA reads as TGTGCCAGCTGTTTATTGGGATCCTACAATGAGCAGTTCTTC.

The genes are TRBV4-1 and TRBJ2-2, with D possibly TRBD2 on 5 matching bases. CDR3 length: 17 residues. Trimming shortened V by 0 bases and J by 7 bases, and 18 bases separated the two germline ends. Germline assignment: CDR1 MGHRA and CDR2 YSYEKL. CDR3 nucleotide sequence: TGCGCCAGCAGCCAAGATACGATGCGGGCCCCGGGCGGGGAGCTGTTTTTT. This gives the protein CASSQDTMRAPGGELFF.

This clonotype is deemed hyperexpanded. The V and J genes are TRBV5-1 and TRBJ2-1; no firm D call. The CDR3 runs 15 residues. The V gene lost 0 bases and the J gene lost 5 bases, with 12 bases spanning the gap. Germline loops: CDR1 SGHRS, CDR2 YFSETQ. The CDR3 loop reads CASSLDEPTDNEQFF. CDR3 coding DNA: TGCGCCAGCAGCTTGGACGAGCCTACCGACAATGAGCAGTTCTTC.

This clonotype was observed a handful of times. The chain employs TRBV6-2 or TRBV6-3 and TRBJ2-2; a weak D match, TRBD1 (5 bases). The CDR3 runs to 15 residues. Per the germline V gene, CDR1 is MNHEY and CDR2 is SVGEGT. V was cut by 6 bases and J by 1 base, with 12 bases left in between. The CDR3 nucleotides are TGTGCCAGCAGCCTCGGACACCTGAACACCGGGGAGCTGTTTTTT. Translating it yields CASSLGHLNTGELFF.

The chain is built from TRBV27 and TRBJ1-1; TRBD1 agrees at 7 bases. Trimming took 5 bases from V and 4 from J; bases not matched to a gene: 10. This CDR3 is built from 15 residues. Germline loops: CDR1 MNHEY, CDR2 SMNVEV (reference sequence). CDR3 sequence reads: CASSTGQEGFTEAFF. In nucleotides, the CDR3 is TGTGCCAGCAGTACTGGACAGGAAGGGTTCACTGAAGCTTTCTTT.

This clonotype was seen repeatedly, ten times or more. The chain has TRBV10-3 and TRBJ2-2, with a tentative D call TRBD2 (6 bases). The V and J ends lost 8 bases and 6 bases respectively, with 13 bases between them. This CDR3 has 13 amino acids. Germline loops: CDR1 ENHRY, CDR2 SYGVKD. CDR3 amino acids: CAIGRTVPGELFF. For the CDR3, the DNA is TGTGCCATCGGGAGGACTGTGCCCGGGGAGCTGTTTTTT.

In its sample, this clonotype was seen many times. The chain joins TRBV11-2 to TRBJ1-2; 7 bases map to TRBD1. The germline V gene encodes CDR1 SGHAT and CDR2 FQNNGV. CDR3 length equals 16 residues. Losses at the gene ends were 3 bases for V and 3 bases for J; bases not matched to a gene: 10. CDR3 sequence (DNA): TGTGCCAGCAGCTTCACATTAACAGGGGATGACTATGGCTACACCTTC. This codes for CASSFTLTGDDYGYTF.